The source of this T cell receptor (beta chain) is a study of T cells expressing NK-cell markers. Looking at the study overall: Each TCR beta repertoire originated in sorted T cells that were CD3+CD56+NKG2C+, CD3+CD56+NKG2C- or CD3+CD56-NKG2C+. Whole-study results and caveats: The same clonotypes also predominated in the CD3+CD56-NKG2C+ fraction of several donors. The dominant NKG2C+ clonotypes represented about 1.0-7.5% of CD8+ T cells in over 5 donors.

Production of TCR beta cDNA relied on 5'RACE template switching with UMIs. Using the 5' RACE reads, TCRdb records one entry per CDR3 protein without DNA. The sample table sets out 200,000 to 300,000 distinct CDR3 sequences. Concerning this clonotype itself: Its antigen remains unidentified.

Germline values: CDR1 MNHNS, CDR2 SASEGT. CDR3 length: 16 residues. V usage is TRBV6-1 and J usage is TRBJ2-1; the D gene TCRdb calls, TRBD2, cannot be checked with no DNA. The specimen sequenced was blood T cells: a sorted CD56 or NKG2C T cell subset, CD4+ or CD8+ T cells, or bulk PBMC T cells (not recorded which). This TCR was recovered from a man between 18 and 35 years old in good health. CDR3: CASKISGLDSYNEQFF.